The clone carrying this TCR beta chain was seen more than once but under ten times. CDR1 and CDR2 (germline): ENHRY, SYGVKD. J gave up 7 bases and V 3 bases, and 1 base lay outside the gene matches. The length of the CDR3 is 14 residues. TCRdb independently ran MiXCR on the RACE reads; one entry per CDR3 protein. Among about 140,000 distinct CDR3 sequences listed, 12% were seen once. Stated time point: patch test 2, 6 weeks after DPC sensitization. Specified treatment: therapeutic diphenylcyclopropenone sensitization with weekly scalp DPC. The data derive from a study of human T cells and chemical hapten exposure.

This TCR was recovered from a woman between 50 and 59 years old with alopecia areata. Some clones in this sample may be carry-over from other donors' samples. The sequenced sample was whole blood, obtained in connection with sensitization to the hapten diphenylcyclopropenone (DPC). The chain uses TRBV10-3 and TRBJ2-1, with 12 bases fitting TRBD2. In DNA, the CDR3 is TGTGCCATCAGTGATACTAGCGGGAGGAATGAGCAGTTCTTC. This gives the protein CAISDTSGRNEQFF.